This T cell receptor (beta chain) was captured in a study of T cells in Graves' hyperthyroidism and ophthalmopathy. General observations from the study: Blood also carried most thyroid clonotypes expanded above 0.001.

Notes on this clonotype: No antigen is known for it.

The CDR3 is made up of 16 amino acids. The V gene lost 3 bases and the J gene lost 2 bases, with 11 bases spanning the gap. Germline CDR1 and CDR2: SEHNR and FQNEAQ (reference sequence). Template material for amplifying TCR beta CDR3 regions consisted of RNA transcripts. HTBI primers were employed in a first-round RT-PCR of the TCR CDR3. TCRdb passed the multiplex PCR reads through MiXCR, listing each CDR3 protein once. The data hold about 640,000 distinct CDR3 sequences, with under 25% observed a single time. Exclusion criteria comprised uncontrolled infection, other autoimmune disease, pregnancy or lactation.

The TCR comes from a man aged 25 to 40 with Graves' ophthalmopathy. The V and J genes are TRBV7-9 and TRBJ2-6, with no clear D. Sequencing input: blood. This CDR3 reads CASSFPRNPGANVLTF. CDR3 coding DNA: TGTGCCAGCAGCTTCCCCCGGAACCCTGGGGCCAACGTCCTGACTTTC.